This T cell receptor beta chain was recorded in a study of cytomegalovirus exposure and HLA in healthy donors. CDR3 length equals 15 residues. Per the germline V gene, CDR1 is LGHNA and CDR2 is YSLEER. The V end lost 3 bases, the J end lost 2 bases, and 13 bases lay between the germline ends. Notes on the study in general: Later, an analysis showed that TCR beta chains associated with HLA were more clonally expanded than others that were equally common. In a later analysis, DRB1 alleles had the most associated TCRs; HLA-C alleles the fewest. According to the study, approximately 150 TCR beta chains were cytomegalovirus-associated.

Concerning this clone: The antigen is unknown.

PCR amplification relied on 60 Vbeta primers (plus 13 Jbeta primers). The protocol was immunoSEQ multiplex PCR, while the TCRdb copy is restricted to in-frame clones and leaves out a portion. The sample includes roughly 120,000 clones, more than 60% of them seen just once. This receptor was obtained from an older woman in good health and CMV-seropositive. Sequencing was carried out using PBMCs. The chain joins TRBV4-3 to TRBJ1-1; TRBD1 might be the D (5 bases). CDR3 nucleotide sequence: TGCGCCAGCAGCCAGAAGACGACAGCTAACACTGAAGCTTTCTTT. This sequence encodes CASSQKTTANTEAFF.